Described below is a single T cell receptor (beta chain) sequence and its context. Antigen unknown. Sequencing was performed with immunoSEQ multiplex PCR; in TCRdb, only in-frame clones are kept and a portion is missing. The sample has around 60,000 clones, around 84% seen once. These data come from a study of a mutant IDH1 vaccine in newly diagnosed glioma. Specified time point: week 23, last vaccination. Every vaccine dose comprised 300 ug of mutant IDH1 20-mer peptide plus topical imiquimod. Trimming took off 3 bases at V and 3 bases at J, with 12 bases between the two ends. Germline V gene data show CDR1 as KGHSH and CDR2 as LQKENI. CDR3 length: 15 residues.

The material sequenced was PBMCs, taken from a glioma patient whose treatment included an IDH1 peptide vaccine. This clonotype originated in a man aged 25 to 40 with glioma. This chain uses TRBV18 with TRBJ1-5; the D gene is possibly TRBD1 (5 bases). In DNA form, the CDR3 reads TGTGCCAGCTCACCTGCGGGGGTCAACAATCAGCCCCAGCATTTT. Protein: CASSPAGVNNQPQHF.